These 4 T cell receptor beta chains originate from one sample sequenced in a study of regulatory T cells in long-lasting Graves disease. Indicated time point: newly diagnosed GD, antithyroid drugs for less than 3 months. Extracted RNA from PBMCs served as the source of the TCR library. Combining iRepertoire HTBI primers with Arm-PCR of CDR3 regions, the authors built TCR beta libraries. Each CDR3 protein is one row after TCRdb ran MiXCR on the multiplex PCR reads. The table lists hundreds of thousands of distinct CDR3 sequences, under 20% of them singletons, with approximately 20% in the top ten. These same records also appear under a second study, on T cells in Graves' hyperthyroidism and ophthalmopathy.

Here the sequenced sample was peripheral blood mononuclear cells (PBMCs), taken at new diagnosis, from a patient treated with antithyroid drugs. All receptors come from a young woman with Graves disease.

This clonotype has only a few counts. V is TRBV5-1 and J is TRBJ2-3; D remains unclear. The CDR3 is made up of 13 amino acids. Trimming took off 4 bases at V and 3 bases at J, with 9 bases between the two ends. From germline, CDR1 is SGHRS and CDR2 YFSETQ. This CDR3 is CASSPWRTDTQYF. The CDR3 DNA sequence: TGCGCCAGCAGCCCCTGGCGGACAGATACGCAGTATTTT.

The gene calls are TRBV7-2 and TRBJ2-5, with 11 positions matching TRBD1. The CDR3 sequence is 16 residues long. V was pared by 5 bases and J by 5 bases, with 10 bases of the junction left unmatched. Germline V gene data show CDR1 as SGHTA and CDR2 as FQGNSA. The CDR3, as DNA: TGTGCCAGCAGCCTCAGACAGGGGGACAGGGGGGAGACCCAGTACTTC. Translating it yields CASSLRQGDRGETQYF.

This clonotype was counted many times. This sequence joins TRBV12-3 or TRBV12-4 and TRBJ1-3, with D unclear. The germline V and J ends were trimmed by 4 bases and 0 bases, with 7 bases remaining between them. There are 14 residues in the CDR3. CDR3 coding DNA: TGTGCCAGCAGTTCGAGGTACTCTGGAAACACCATATATTTT. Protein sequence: CASSSRYSGNTIYF.

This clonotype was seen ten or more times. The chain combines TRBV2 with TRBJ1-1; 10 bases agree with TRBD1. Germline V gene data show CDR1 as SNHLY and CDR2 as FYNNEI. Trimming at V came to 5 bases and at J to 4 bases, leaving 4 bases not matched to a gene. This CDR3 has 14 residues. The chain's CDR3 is CASSRQGAVTEAFF. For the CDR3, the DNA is TGTGCCAGCAGTCGACAGGGGGCAGTCACTGAAGCTTTCTTT.